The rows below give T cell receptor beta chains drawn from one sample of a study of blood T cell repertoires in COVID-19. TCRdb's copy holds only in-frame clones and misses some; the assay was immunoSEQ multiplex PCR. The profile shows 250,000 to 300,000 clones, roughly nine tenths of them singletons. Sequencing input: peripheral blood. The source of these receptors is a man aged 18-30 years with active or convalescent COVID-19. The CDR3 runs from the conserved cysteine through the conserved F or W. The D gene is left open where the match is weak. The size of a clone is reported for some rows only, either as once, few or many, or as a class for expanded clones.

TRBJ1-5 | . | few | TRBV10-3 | TGTGCCATCAAGGAGTTAGACGGTCAGCCCCAGCATTTT | CAIKELDGQPQHF
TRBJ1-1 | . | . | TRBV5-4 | TGTGCCAGCAGCTATGGTCGGGTTGGGAGTACTGAAGCTTTCTTT | CASSYGRVGSTEAFF
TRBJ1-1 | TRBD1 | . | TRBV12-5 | TGTGCTAGTGGGCCCCCTCCGGGACAGGTGAACACTGAAGCTTTCTTT | CASGPPPGQVNTEAFF
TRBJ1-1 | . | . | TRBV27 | TGTGCCAGCAGTTTCGCGGGGAGGGGGAACACTGAAGCTTTCTTT | CASSFAGRGNTEAFF
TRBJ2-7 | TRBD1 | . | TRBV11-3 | TGTGCCAGCAGGTCGACAGGGGGTAGCGGCGAGCAGTACTTC | CASRSTGGSGEQYF
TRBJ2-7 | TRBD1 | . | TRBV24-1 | TGTGCCAACCTTTTCCGGGACAGGGGATACGAGCAGTACTTC | CANLFRDRGYEQYF
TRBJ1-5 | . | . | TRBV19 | TGTGCCAGTAGTTGGAGGGCCCGGCACAATCAGCCCCAGCATTTT | CASSWRARHNQPQHF
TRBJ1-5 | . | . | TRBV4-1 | TGCGCCAGCAGCCTGTCGGTCGGCAATCAGCCCCAGCATTTT | CASSLSVGNQPQHF
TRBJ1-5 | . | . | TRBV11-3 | TGTGCCAGCAGCTTAGATGGGGGGGATCAGCCCCAGCATTTT | CASSLDGGDQPQHF
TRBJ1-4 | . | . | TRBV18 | TGTGCCAGCTCACCGCCCGGGACTGAGACCCTAACGGAAAAACTGTTTTTT | CASSPPGTETLTEKLFF
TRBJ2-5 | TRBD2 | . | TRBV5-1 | TGCGCCAGCAGCTTGGTGGCCAGCGGGAACCAAGAGACCCAGTACTTC | CASSLVASGNQETQYF
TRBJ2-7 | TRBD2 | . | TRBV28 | TGTGCCAGCAGTTTATCGGGGACTAGCGGATCCTACGAGCAGTACTTC | CASSLSGTSGSYEQYF
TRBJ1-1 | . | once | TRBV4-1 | TGCGCCAGCAGCCCAGCAGGGGTCGTTGAAGCTTTCTTT | CASSPAGVVEAFF
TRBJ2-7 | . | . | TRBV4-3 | TGCGCCAGCAGCCAAGATCCTTCTAGCGGACAGGGTGCCTACGAGCAGTACTTC | CASSQDPSSGQGAYEQYF
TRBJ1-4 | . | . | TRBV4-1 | TGCGCCAGCAGCCAATGGAGGGGATCGGCTGAAAAACTGTTTTTT | CASSQWRGSAEKLFF
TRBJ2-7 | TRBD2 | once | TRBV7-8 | TGTGCCAGCAGCTTAGGGGCGGGAGGCAGCTCCTACGAGCAGTACTTC | CASSLGAGGSSYEQYF
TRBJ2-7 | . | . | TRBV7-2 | TGTGCCAGCAGAACAGATGGGACATACGGGAAAAACGAGCAGTACTTC | CASRTDGTYGKNEQYF
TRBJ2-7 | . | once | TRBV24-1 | TGTGCCACCAGTGATTCATCCCCCTACGAGCAGTACTTC | CATSDSSPYEQYF
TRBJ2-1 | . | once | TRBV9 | TGTGCCAGCAGCGTAGAGAGTGAGCAGTTCTTC | CASSVESEQFF
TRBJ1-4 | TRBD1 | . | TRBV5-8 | TGTGCCAGCAGCTGGGGGGCAGGGGGCGAAAAACTGTTTTTT | CASSWGAGGEKLFF
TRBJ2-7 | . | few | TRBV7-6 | TGTGCCAGCAGCTTAGTTACATTCTCCTACGAGCAGTACTTC | CASSLVTFSYEQYF
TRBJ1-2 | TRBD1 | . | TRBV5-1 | TGCGCCAGCAGTCTTACAGGGGGAGATGGCTACACCTTC | CASSLTGGDGYTF
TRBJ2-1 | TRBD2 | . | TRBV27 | TGTGCCAGCAGTTTACCCGAGACTAGCGGGAGGGGTCATGAGCAGTTCTTC | CASSLPETSGRGHEQFF
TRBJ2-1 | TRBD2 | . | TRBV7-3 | TGTGCCAGCAGCGGGACTAGCGGGTTAAAGCAGTTCTTC | CASSGTSGLKQFF
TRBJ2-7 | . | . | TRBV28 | TGTGCCAGCAGCGTTCGGCAGGGTACAATCTACGAGCAGTACTTC | CASSVRQGTIYEQYF
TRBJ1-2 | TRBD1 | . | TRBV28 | TGTGCCAGCATTTCTCCCGGGACAGGGACCCCGCTAGGCTATGGCTACACCTTC | CASISPGTGTPLGYGYTF